Listed below are T cell receptor beta chains from one sample, sequenced in a study of blood T cell repertoires in COVID-19. The data were produced by immunoSEQ multiplex PCR, yet TCRdb's version contains in-frame clones alone and is incomplete. Of roughly 200,000 clones listed, under 90% were seen once; the top ten hold 5.9%. The specimen was peripheral blood. These receptors originate from an older man with acute or convalescent COVID-19. CDR3s include the opening cysteine and the closing phenylalanine or tryptophan. A D gene is named only where the DNA matches it firmly. Some rows have no size entry. The others give once, few or many, or a class for an expanded clone.

j_gene: TRBJ2-2; abundance: -; v_gene: TRBV7-2; len: 15; d_gene: -; CDR3aa: CASSPSTSNTGELFF; CDR3nt: TGTGCCAGCAGCCCCTCAACTAGTAACACCGGGGAGCTGTTTTTT
j_gene: TRBJ2-7; abundance: -; v_gene: TRBV12-3/TRBV12-4; len: 13; d_gene: -; CDR3aa: CASSLSSTYEQYF; CDR3nt: TGTGCCAGCAGTTTGAGTAGCACCTACGAGCAGTACTTC
j_gene: TRBJ2-1; abundance: -; v_gene: TRBV19; len: 15; d_gene: TRBD2; CDR3aa: CASTQTGLADNEQFF; CDR3nt: TGTGCCAGTACCCAAACGGGACTAGCGGACAATGAGCAGTTCTTC
j_gene: TRBJ1-1; abundance: -; v_gene: TRBV6-5; len: 14; d_gene: TRBD1; CDR3aa: CASSRGQGETEAFF; CDR3nt: TGTGCCAGCAGTAGAGGACAGGGTGAAACCGAAGCTTTCTTT
j_gene: TRBJ1-2; abundance: -; v_gene: TRBV7-2; len: 14; d_gene: -; CDR3aa: CASSLGAIVDGYTF; CDR3nt: TGTGCCAGCAGCTTAGGCGCAATCGTAGATGGCTACACCTTC
j_gene: TRBJ2-3; abundance: -; v_gene: TRBV5-5; len: 15; d_gene: -; CDR3aa: CASSLVAKGVDTQYF; CDR3nt: TGTGCCAGCAGCTTGGTGGCAAAGGGGGTAGATACGCAGTATTTT
j_gene: TRBJ2-3; abundance: -; v_gene: TRBV15; len: 17; d_gene: TRBD2; CDR3aa: CATSRIRLAGFTDTQYF; CDR3nt: TGTGCCACCAGCAGAATTCGACTAGCGGGGTTCACAGATACGCAGTATTTT
j_gene: TRBJ2-7; abundance: -; v_gene: TRBV9; len: 16; d_gene: TRBD2; CDR3aa: CASSVDLGGPLDEQYF; CDR3nt: TGTGCCAGCAGCGTAGACTTGGGAGGGCCGCTTGACGAGCAGTACTTC
j_gene: TRBJ2-7; abundance: -; v_gene: TRBV10-2; len: 14; d_gene: TRBD2; CDR3aa: CATRTSGSTHEQYF; CDR3nt: TGCGCCACCAGGACTAGCGGGAGTACCCACGAGCAGTACTTC
j_gene: TRBJ2-1; abundance: -; v_gene: TRBV12-2; len: 14; d_gene: -; CDR3aa: CASRQTVIYNEQFF; CDR3nt: TGTGCAAGTCGCCAAACGGTGATCTACAATGAGCAGTTCTTC
j_gene: TRBJ1-2; abundance: -; v_gene: TRBV5-1; len: 16; d_gene: -; CDR3aa: CASSLGQISSNYGYTF; CDR3nt: TGCGCCAGCAGCTTGGGACAGATAAGCTCCAACTATGGCTACACCTTC
j_gene: TRBJ1-6; abundance: -; v_gene: TRBV7-2; len: 16; d_gene: TRBD1; CDR3aa: CASRQGQGSYNSPLHF; CDR3nt: TGTGCCAGCAGACAAGGACAGGGGTCCTATAATTCACCCCTCCACTTT
j_gene: TRBJ2-1; abundance: few; v_gene: TRBV14; len: 20; d_gene: TRBD2; CDR3aa: CASSQDNIGLAGASYNEQFF; CDR3nt: TGTGCCAGCAGCCAAGATAATATAGGACTAGCGGGAGCATCCTACAATGAGCAGTTCTTC
j_gene: TRBJ2-2; abundance: -; v_gene: TRBV5-1; len: 15; d_gene: TRBD1; CDR3aa: CASNRDSPNTGELFF; CDR3nt: TGCGCCAGCAACCGGGACAGCCCAAACACCGGGGAGCTGTTTTTT
j_gene: TRBJ2-1; abundance: -; v_gene: TRBV24-1; len: 16; d_gene: TRBD2; CDR3aa: CATSDSLAGVLNEQFF; CDR3nt: TGTGCCACCAGTGATTCCCTAGCGGGAGTGCTAAATGAGCAGTTCTTC
j_gene: TRBJ2-6; abundance: -; v_gene: TRBV10-1; len: 15; d_gene: -; CDR3aa: CASSERGTGANVLTF; CDR3nt: TGCGCCAGCAGTGAACGGGGAACTGGGGCCAACGTCCTGACTTTC
j_gene: TRBJ1-2; abundance: few; v_gene: TRBV15; len: 13; d_gene: -; CDR3aa: CATSKRDNYGYTF; CDR3nt: TGTGCCACCAGCAAGCGGGATAACTATGGCTACACCTTC
j_gene: TRBJ2-3; abundance: -; v_gene: TRBV7-9; len: 16; d_gene: -; CDR3aa: CASSGHREPSTDTQYF; CDR3nt: TGTGCCAGCAGCGGTCACAGGGAGCCTAGCACAGATACGCAGTATTTT
j_gene: TRBJ2-3; abundance: -; v_gene: TRBV7-2; len: 15; d_gene: -; CDR3aa: CASSLVSRESDTQYF; CDR3nt: TGTGCCAGCAGCTTAGTATCCAGGGAAAGTGATACGCAGTATTTT
j_gene: TRBJ2-1; abundance: -; v_gene: TRBV28; len: 16; d_gene: -; CDR3aa: CASSSKTASSYNEQFF; CDR3nt: TGTGCCAGCAGTTCAAAGACAGCCAGTTCCTACAATGAGCAGTTCTTC
j_gene: TRBJ1-6; abundance: -; v_gene: TRBV28; len: 17; d_gene: TRBD1; CDR3aa: CASSSGGTGGRNSPLHF; CDR3nt: TGTGCCAGCAGTTCAGGCGGGACAGGGGGCCGAAATTCACCCCTCCACTTT
j_gene: TRBJ1-5; abundance: -; v_gene: TRBV14; len: 15; d_gene: -; CDR3aa: CASSHVRQDNQPQHF; CDR3nt: TGTGCCAGCAGCCACGTCAGACAGGACAATCAGCCCCAGCATTTT
j_gene: TRBJ2-4; abundance: -; v_gene: TRBV19; len: 18; d_gene: -; CDR3aa: CASSIEVTVELAKNIQYF; CDR3nt: TGTGCCAGTAGTATAGAAGTTACGGTAGAACTAGCCAAAAACATTCAGTACTTC
j_gene: TRBJ2-3; abundance: -; v_gene: TRBV7-6; len: 15; d_gene: TRBD2; CDR3aa: CASSLQTGGIDTQYF; CDR3nt: TGTGCCAGCAGCCTCCAGACGGGAGGGATCGATACGCAGTATTTT
j_gene: TRBJ2-1; abundance: -; v_gene: TRBV5-1; len: 16; d_gene: -; CDR3aa: CASSLRAGSTYNEQFF; CDR3nt: TGCGCCAGCAGCTTGCGGGCGGGATCGACCTACAATGAGCAGTTCTTC
j_gene: TRBJ2-7; abundance: -; v_gene: TRBV9; len: 14; d_gene: -; CDR3aa: CASSAQSSRSEQYF; CDR3nt: TGTGCCAGCAGCGCCCAATCATCGAGGAGCGAGCAGTACTTC
j_gene: TRBJ2-3; abundance: -; v_gene: TRBV11-1; len: 18; d_gene: TRBD1; CDR3aa: CASSLALQGAFVSDTQYF; CDR3nt: TGTGCCAGCAGCTTAGCCTTACAGGGGGCTTTCGTATCAGATACGCAGTATTTT
j_gene: TRBJ1-6; abundance: -; v_gene: TRBV11-2; len: 14; d_gene: -; CDR3aa: CASSRQADNSPLHF; CDR3nt: TGTGCCAGCAGCCGACAGGCAGATAATTCACCCCTCCACTTT
j_gene: TRBJ2-7; abundance: -; v_gene: TRBV5-1; len: 16; d_gene: -; CDR3aa: CASSGSGGKGSYEQYF; CDR3nt: TGCGCCAGCAGCGGCTCGGGGGGCAAAGGGTCCTACGAGCAGTACTTC
j_gene: TRBJ2-7; abundance: -; v_gene: TRBV5-4; len: 17; d_gene: -; CDR3aa: CASSLGHPGTLNYEQYF; CDR3nt: TGTGCCAGCAGCTTGGGGCACCCCGGGACACTGAACTACGAGCAGTACTTC
j_gene: TRBJ2-1; abundance: -; v_gene: TRBV9; len: 16; d_gene: TRBD2; CDR3aa: CASSGVLAGGSNEQFF; CDR3nt: TGTGCCAGCAGCGGAGTCCTAGCGGGAGGGAGCAATGAGCAGTTCTTC
j_gene: TRBJ2-1; abundance: -; v_gene: TRBV25-1; len: 14; d_gene: TRBD2; CDR3aa: CASRTGTSGSGQFF; CDR3nt: TGTGCCAGCAGGACCGGGACTAGCGGGAGTGGGCAGTTCTTC
j_gene: TRBJ2-3; abundance: -; v_gene: TRBV19; len: 16; d_gene: TRBD2; CDR3aa: CASSGQLAASTDTQYF; CDR3nt: TGTGCCAGTAGTGGGCAACTAGCGGCTAGCACAGATACGCAGTATTTT
j_gene: TRBJ2-1; abundance: -; v_gene: TRBV27; len: 16; d_gene: TRBD2; CDR3aa: CASSTGSGRSYNEQFF; CDR3nt: TGTGCCAGCAGTACGGGGAGCGGGAGGAGTTACAATGAGCAGTTCTTC
j_gene: TRBJ1-2; abundance: -; v_gene: TRBV7-2; len: 12; d_gene: -; CDR3aa: CASSLTAYGYTF; CDR3nt: TGTGCCAGCAGCCTGACAGCCTATGGCTACACCTTC
j_gene: TRBJ2-5; abundance: -; v_gene: TRBV9; len: 15; d_gene: TRBD1; CDR3aa: CASSEHPGGGETQYF; CDR3nt: TGTGCCAGCAGCGAGCATCCAGGGGGCGGCGAGACCCAGTACTTC
j_gene: TRBJ2-3; abundance: -; v_gene: TRBV5-1; len: 15; d_gene: TRBD2; CDR3aa: CASKTSGHTTDTQYF; CDR3nt: TGCGCCAGCAAGACTAGCGGGCATACCACAGATACGCAGTATTTT
j_gene: TRBJ1-1; abundance: -; v_gene: TRBV6-4; len: 15; d_gene: -; CDR3aa: CASSASGTAGTEAFF; CDR3nt: TGTGCCAGCAGTGCTTCTGGCACAGCCGGCACTGAAGCTTTCTTT
j_gene: TRBJ1-2; abundance: -; v_gene: TRBV3-1/TRBV3-2; len: 13; d_gene: -; CDR3aa: CASSPGPNYGYTF; CDR3nt: TGTGCCAGCAGCCCTGGGCCTAACTATGGCTACACCTTC
j_gene: TRBJ1-1; abundance: -; v_gene: TRBV7-9; len: 13; d_gene: TRBD1; CDR3aa: CASSSHNRGEAFF; CDR3nt: TGTGCCAGCAGCTCCCACAACAGGGGTGAAGCTTTCTTT
j_gene: TRBJ2-1; abundance: -; v_gene: TRBV10-1; len: 14; d_gene: TRBD2; CDR3aa: CASSILAGDYEQFF; CDR3nt: TGCGCCAGCAGTATACTAGCGGGAGACTATGAGCAGTTCTTC
j_gene: TRBJ2-2; abundance: -; v_gene: TRBV5-6; len: 16; d_gene: TRBD1; CDR3aa: CASSPSTGANTGELFF; CDR3nt: TGTGCCAGCAGCCCAAGCACAGGGGCGAACACCGGGGAGCTGTTTTTT
j_gene: TRBJ2-4; abundance: -; v_gene: TRBV18; len: 14; d_gene: TRBD1; CDR3aa: CASSPRQGANIQYF; CDR3nt: TGTGCCAGCTCACCACGACAGGGGGCGAACATTCAGTACTTC
j_gene: TRBJ1-1; abundance: -; v_gene: TRBV7-9; len: 14; d_gene: -; CDR3aa: CASSLAIGGREAFF; CDR3nt: TGTGCCAGCAGCTTAGCTATAGGAGGCAGAGAAGCTTTCTTT
j_gene: TRBJ2-3; abundance: once; v_gene: TRBV2; len: 16; d_gene: TRBD2; CDR3aa: CASRGFSGRSTDTQYF; CDR3nt: TGTGCCAGCAGAGGGTTTAGCGGGAGGAGCACAGATACGCAGTATTTT
j_gene: TRBJ2-1; abundance: once; v_gene: TRBV9; len: 16; d_gene: TRBD1; CDR3aa: CASSVGGGGQTNEQFF; CDR3nt: TGTGCCAGCAGCGTAGGAGGTGGGGGACAGACCAATGAGCAGTTCTTC
j_gene: TRBJ2-1; abundance: -; v_gene: TRBV5-1; len: 14; d_gene: TRBD2; CDR3aa: CASSLTTSDNEQFF; CDR3nt: TGCGCCAGCAGCTTGACCACTAGCGACAATGAGCAGTTCTTC